What follows are 3 T cell receptor beta chains derived from one specimen sequenced in a study of T cell responses to AZD1222 COVID-19 vaccine. Sequencing was performed with immunoSEQ multiplex PCR; in TCRdb, only in-frame clones are kept and a portion is missing. The repertoire has 130,000 to 150,000 clones, roughly 93% of them found once; the top ten carry approximately 2%. Here the sequenced sample was peripheral blood, taken 28 days after the second AZD1222 dose. The receptors shown here come from an adult who received the AZD1222 COVID-19 vaccine.

This clone occurred once. The chain joins TRBV3-1 (or the pseudogene TRBV3-2) to TRBJ2-6; possibly TRBD2 for D (6 bases). The CDR3 extends over 15 amino acids. The V gene's germline CDR1 is LGHDT and CDR2 YNNKEL (reference sequence). V lost 0 bases and J 9 bases, leaving 12 bases between the germline ends. The CDR3 is CASSQDRGGINVLTF. CDR3 bases: TGTGCCAGCAGCCAAGATAGAGGAGGGATCAACGTCCTGACTTTC.

CDR3 loop: CASTGLAGQNEQFF. The CDR3 bases are TGTGCCAGCACGGGACTAGCGGGACAGAATGAGCAGTTCTTC. This chain connects TRBV18 to TRBJ2-1; 13 nucleotides align to TRBD2. This CDR3 has 14 residues. The V gene end was trimmed by 8 bases and the J gene end by 7 bases; junction bases not matched to a gene: 5. From germline, CDR1 is KGHSH and CDR2 LQKENI.

This chain connects TRBV3-1 (or the pseudogene TRBV3-2) to TRBJ2-7; D gene ambiguous. CDR1 and CDR2 from the germline V gene are LGHDT and YNNKEL (reference sequence). This CDR3 has 13 residues. V lost 3 bases and J 0 bases, leaving 6 bases between the germline ends. CDR3 bases: TGTGCCAGCAGCCAGGGCACCTCCTACGAGCAGTACTTC. Translated, it gives CASSQGTSYEQYF.